This entry lists 24 T cell receptor beta chains sequenced from one sample in a study of blood T cell repertoires in COVID-19. Profiling relied on immunoSEQ multiplex PCR, and the TCRdb table lists in-frame clones only, not all of them. The sample shows more than 100,000 clones, around 85% of them seen only once. Source material: peripheral blood. The source of these receptors is a woman aged 45-60 years with acute or convalescent COVID-19.

The chain joins TRBV14 to TRBJ1-4; D perhaps matches TRBD1 (5 bases). V lost 0 bases and J lost 5, with 10 bases in between. The CDR3 contains 15 residues. CDR1 SGHDN and CDR2 FVKESK come from the germline V gene. The CDR3 region is CASSQDRGWNEKLFF. The CDR3 DNA follows: TGTGCCAGCAGCCAAGATCGGGGGTGGAATGAAAAACTGTTTTTT.

This chain joins TRBV19 and TRBJ2-4; 7 positions agree with TRBD2. Germline trimming cut 3 bases from V and 9 bases from J; bases unmatched to any gene: 5. Germline assignment: CDR1 LNHDA and CDR2 SQIVND (reference sequence). This CDR3 comprises 13 residues. CDR3 sequence reads: CASSIGTKGIQYF. CDR3 nucleotide sequence: TGTGCCAGTAGTATTGGGACTAAGGGCATTCAGTACTTC.

The CDR3 DNA reads TGTGCCAGCAGTGATTTCGTGACTAGCGGCTCCTACGAGCAGTACTTC. Its protein is CASSDFVTSGSYEQYF. V and J are TRBV25-1 and TRBJ2-7; 9 bases line up with TRBD2. Germline V gene sequence: CDR1 MGHDK, CDR2 SYGVNS. J was trimmed by 0 bases and V by 3 bases; bases with no gene match: 6. The CDR3 runs to 16 residues.

J is TRBJ2-3 and V is TRBV6-4; TRBD1 might be the D (6 bases). Germline values: CDR1 MRHNA, CDR2 SNTAGT. V lost 8 bases, J lost 0 bases, and 9 bases lay in between. This CDR3 contains 13 residues. CDR3 sequence reads: CASAQGSTDTQYF. The CDR3 DNA is TGTGCCAGCGCCCAGGGGAGCACAGATACGCAGTATTTT.

The J gene is TRBJ1-1, the V gene TRBV6-5; D perhaps matches TRBD1 (5 bases). Per the germline V gene, CDR1 is MNHEY and CDR2 is SVGAGI. The CDR3 spans 13 residues. Trimming cost V 6 bases and J 1 base, with 9 bases left between them. Here the CDR3 reads CASSPRANTEAFF. The DNA of the CDR3 is TGTGCCAGCAGCCCCAGGGCGAACACTGAAGCTTTCTTT.

V gene TRBV5-1 combines with J gene TRBJ1-1; TRBD1 is a possible D gene (6 bases). The V gene's germline CDR1 is SGHRS and CDR2 YFSETQ. There are 14 residues in the CDR3. Trimming cost V 7 bases and J 1 base, with 14 bases left between them. CDR3 coding DNA: TGCGCCAGCCGACGGGACATAGGGAACACTGAAGCTTTCTTT. It specifies CASRRDIGNTEAFF.

A few counts support this clone. CDR3 sequence reads: CASSLVRGSTEAFF. CDR3 nucleotide sequence: TGCGCCAGCAGCTTGGTTCGGGGAAGCACTGAAGCTTTCTTT. V is TRBV5-1 and J is TRBJ1-1; D is unclear. The CDR3 covers 14 residues. The V gene lost 0 bases and the J gene lost 4 bases, with 10 bases spanning the gap. Germline CDR1 SGHRS, CDR2 YFSETQ.

The rearrangement joins TRBV5-4 to TRBJ2-1; 7 bases are shared with TRBD2. In germline, CDR1 is SGHNT, CDR2 YYREEE (reference sequence). The V and J ends lost 4 bases and 4 bases, in that order; junction bases with no gene match: 5. CDR3 size: 14 residues. The CDR3 protein is CASSPGGRYNEQFF. Written as DNA, the CDR3 is TGTGCCAGCAGCCCGGGGGGACGATACAATGAGCAGTTCTTC.

V and J are TRBV10-1 and TRBJ2-1; 7 bases align to TRBD2. Per the germline V gene, CDR1 is WNHNN and CDR2 is SYGVQD (reference sequence). Germline trimming cut 0 bases from V and 9 bases from J; bases unmatched to any gene: 2. The CDR3 loop spans 13 amino acids. CDR3 amino acids: CASSESSSGEQFF. The CDR3 DNA is TGCGCCAGCAGTGAGTCGTCTAGCGGTGAGCAGTTCTTC.

The chain is built from TRBV11-1 and TRBJ2-7; tentative D call: TRBD1 (5 bases). CDR3 length: 12 residues. Trimming stripped 5 bases from V and 3 bases from J, with 8 bases between. Germline V gene lookup returns CDR1 SGHAT and CDR2 FQDESV (reference sequence). CDR3 amino acids: CASSKTGYEQYF. CDR3 bases: TGTGCCAGCAGCAAAACAGGCTACGAGCAGTACTTC.

This clone was seen a handful of times. CDR3 in amino acids: CASSPVAGRSSGNTIYF. The CDR3 region has the DNA TGTGCCAGCTCACCTGTAGCAGGGAGGAGCTCTGGAAACACCATATATTTT. V is TRBV18 and J is TRBJ1-3; maybe TRBD1 (5 bases). The ends were cut back, 3 bases at V and 0 bases at J, with 15 bases in the middle. The germline CDR1 and CDR2 sequences are KGHSH and LQKENI. The CDR3 consists of 17 residues.

V usage is TRBV6-5 and J usage is TRBJ2-1; maybe TRBD2 (7 bases). V was pared by 5 bases and J by 12 bases, with 11 bases between. Germline CDR1 reads MNHEY; CDR2 reads SVGAGI. This CDR3 region has 11 residues. The CDR3 sequence is CASSQRGGQFF. DNA for the CDR3: TGTGCCAGCAGTCAAAGGGGGGGGCAGTTCTTC.

The J gene is TRBJ2-2, the V gene TRBV9; 7 nucleotides match TRBD2. Germline values: CDR1 SGDLS, CDR2 YYNGEE. The CDR3 runs 15 residues. The V and J ends lost 2 bases and 6 bases, in that order; junction bases with no gene match: 7. The CDR3 sequence is CASSVGGEGSGELFF. The CDR3 DNA follows: TGTGCCAGCAGCGTGGGCGGGGAGGGATCCGGGGAGCTGTTTTTT. The whole variable domain, remainder taken from reference TRBV9 and TRBJ2-2, is DSGVTQTPKHLITATGQRVTLRCSPRSGDLSVYWYQQSLDQGLQFLIQYYNGEERAKGNILERFSAQQFPDLHSELNLSSLELGDSALYFCASSVGGEGSGELFFGEGSRLTVL.

The chain carries TRBV5-4 and TRBJ2-3; 7 nucleotides line up with TRBD1. This CDR3 has 15 amino acids. The germline V gene encodes CDR1 SGHNT and CDR2 YYREEE (reference sequence). The J segment lost 2 bases and the V segment lost 0 bases, leaving 3 bases of the junction unmatched. DNA of the CDR3: TGTGCCAGCAGCTTGGAGACAGGGTTCACAGATACGCAGTATTTT. Its protein is CASSLETGFTDTQYF.

The chain is built from TRBV7-2 and TRBJ1-1; no reliable D call. The CDR3 consists of 14 residues. Trimming cost V 3 bases and J 2 bases, with 10 bases left between them. Germline V lookup: CDR1 SGHTA, CDR2 FQGNSA. CDR3 bases: TGTGCCAGCAGCTTTACCAGGTTTAACACTGAAGCTTTCTTT. This gives the protein CASSFTRFNTEAFF. Combining the CDR3 with reference TRBV7-2 and TRBJ1-1 gives the whole variable domain GAGVSQSPSNKVTEKGKDVELRCDPISGHTALYWYRQSLGQGLEFLIYFQGNSAPDKSGLPSDRFSAERTGGSVSTLTIQRTQQEDSAVYLCASSFTRFNTEAFFGQGTRLTVV.

V usage is TRBV11-2 and J usage is TRBJ1-3; D is ambiguous. Germline V gene sequence: CDR1 SGHAT, CDR2 FQNNGV. The CDR3 is made up of 14 amino acids. V gave up 1 base and J gave up 4 bases, with 8 bases separating them. CDR3 amino acids: CASSLVGRGNTIYF. The CDR3 DNA reads as TGTGCCAGCAGCTTAGTCGGCAGGGGAAACACCATATATTTT.

This clone has only one observation. The chain combines TRBV2 with TRBJ1-4; possible D gene TRBD1, 6 bases. Germline values: CDR1 SNHLY, CDR2 FYNNEI. The length of the CDR3 is 15 residues. Trimming took off 6 bases at V and 3 bases at J, with 14 bases between the two ends. CDR3 in amino acids: CASRADSQPNEKLFF. Here the CDR3 DNA reads TGTGCCAGCAGGGCGGACAGCCAACCTAATGAAAAACTGTTTTTT.

The rearrangement uses TRBV19 and TRBJ1-1; 9 bases line up with TRBD1. Germline V lookup: CDR1 LNHDA, CDR2 SQIVND (reference sequence). Trimming removed 10 bases from V and 3 bases from J; junction bases left unmatched: 3. This CDR3 is 12 amino acids long. The CDR3 loop reads CATGTGYTEAFF. DNA of the CDR3: TGTGCCACCGGGACAGGGTACACTGAAGCTTTCTTT.

This chain connects TRBV10-2 to TRBJ2-1; weak D call: TRBD2 (6 bases). V was pared by 7 bases and J by 1 base, with 11 bases between. Germline values: CDR1 WSHSY, CDR2 SAAADI. This CDR3 has 14 residues. The CDR3 nucleotides are TGCGCCAGCAATCCGGGGACTTCCTACAATGAGCAGTTCTTC. Encoded protein: CASNPGTSYNEQFF.

This clone was seen a handful of times. The chain combines TRBV18 with TRBJ1-5; 7 bases align to TRBD1. Unmatched junction bases numbered 10, after V lost 3 bases and J lost 2 bases. The CDR3 runs 17 residues. Germline loops: CDR1 KGHSH, CDR2 LQKENI. The CDR3 nucleotides read TGTGCCAGCTCACCTGATCGTACAGGGGCGGGCAATCAGCCCCAGCATTTT. It codes for CASSPDRTGAGNQPQHF.

The rearrangement joins TRBV18 to TRBJ1-1; the match to TRBD1 covers 7 bases. The CDR3 runs 15 residues. V trimming: 4 bases; J trimming: 0 bases; junction bases outside the gene matches: 5. Germline V gene data show CDR1 as KGHSH and CDR2 as LQKENI. The CDR3 bases are TGTGCCAGCTCACGACAGGGACGTCTGAACACTGAAGCTTTCTTT. Translation gives CASSRQGRLNTEAFF.

The chain employs TRBV5-1 and TRBJ1-2, with TRBD1 matching over 12 bases. The CDR3 is 16 residues long. The germline gives CDR1 SGHRS, CDR2 YFSETQ. With 5 bases clipped from V and 6 bases from J, the junction kept 11 bases outside the gene matches. The CDR3 bases are TGCGCCAGCAGTTTTACCGGGACAGGGGGCGCGGATGGCTACACCTTC. This translates into CASSFTGTGGADGYTF.

V gene TRBV5-1 combines with J gene TRBJ1-4, with D perhaps matching TRBD1 (6 bases). The V gene's germline CDR1 is SGHRS and CDR2 YFSETQ. The germline V and J ends were trimmed by 0 bases and 7 bases, with 25 bases remaining between them. This CDR3 contains 19 residues. The CDR3, as DNA: TGCGCCAGCAGCTTGGGCCGGGACATAGGGGAGGGTGTTCGTGAAAAACTGTTTTTT. It is translated as CASSLGRDIGEGVREKLFF.

The chain carries TRBV10-3 and TRBJ2-7, with TRBD2 matching 8 bases. V was pared by 7 bases and J by 2 bases, with 10 bases of the junction left unmatched. The CDR3 loop spans 15 amino acids. Germline V gene data show CDR1 as ENHRY and CDR2 as SYGVKD. CDR3 amino acids: CAITPGLDPTYEQYF. CDR3 nucleotides: TGTGCCATCACACCGGGACTAGACCCAACCTACGAGCAGTACTTC.